These T cell receptor beta chains were read from a single sample in a study of sequential checkpoint blockade in melanoma. Assay: immunoSEQ multiplex PCR; the TCRdb copy retains only in-frame clones and omits some. The sample has over 9,000 clones, around 80% seen once. Sequencing was performed on CD8+ T cells sorted from blood (inferred from file names), taken from a patient given nivolumab and ipilimumab in sequence. The receptors shown here come from a human donor with melanoma. The CDR3 runs from the conserved cysteine through the conserved F or W. A D gene is named only where the DNA matches it firmly. Where a row states a size, it is once, few, many or the class of an expanded clone; other rows omit it.

D,J,size,V,DNA,CDR3
.,TRBJ2-5,.,TRBV9,TGTGCCAGCAGCCCACCACGGGGGTGGGGAGAGACCCAGTACTTC,CASSPPRGWGETQYF
TRBD1,TRBJ2-7,.,TRBV10-3,TGTGCCATCAGTGAGCTCCCGGGACAGGCCTACGAGCAGTACTTC,CAISELPGQAYEQYF
.,TRBJ2-2,.,TRBV7-6,TGTGCCAGCATGGGGGAGGCCGGGGAGCTGTTTTTT,CASMGEAGELFF
.,TRBJ1-2,.,TRBV7-8,TGTGCCAGCAGCTTAGGTCGGCAGGGTAACTATGGCTACACCTTC,CASSLGRQGNYGYTF
TRBD2,TRBJ2-7,few,TRBV6-5,TGTGCCAGCAGTTACTCAGGGAGGGACTACGAGCAGTACTTC,CASSYSGRDYEQYF
TRBD2,TRBJ2-7,.,TRBV6-1,TGTGCCAGCACCCCCCCGCGGGAGCCGAACGAGCAGTACTTC,CASTPPREPNEQYF
TRBD1,TRBJ2-7,.,TRBV4-3,TGCGCCAGCAGCCAAGATCTGGGGACAGGGTCCTACGAGCAGTACTTC,CASSQDLGTGSYEQYF
TRBD2,TRBJ2-1,.,TRBV30,TGTGCCTGGAGTCCCGGGACTAGCAAGCAGTTCTTC,CAWSPGTSKQFF
.,TRBJ2-1,.,TRBV7-8,TGTGCCAGCAGCCCCGTAGGTAGCGGCGATGAGCAGTTCTTC,CASSPVGSGDEQFF
.,TRBJ2-7,once,TRBV7-2,TGTGCCAGCACCGGGGTTGGCGGGACCTACGAGCAGTACTTC,CASTGVGGTYEQYF
.,TRBJ1-1,.,TRBV5-1,TGCGCCAGCAGCCTGCAAGAGGAAGGGGTAGCTTTCTTT,CASSLQEEGVAFF
TRBD2,TRBJ2-7,.,TRBV7-2,TGTGCCAGCAGCTTAGCGGGGGGGTCGGTCGAGCAGTACTTC,CASSLAGGSVEQYF
.,TRBJ2-7,.,TRBV6-6,TGTGCCAGCAGTTACGCTCCGGGTTACGAGCAGTACTTC,CASSYAPGYEQYF
.,TRBJ1-2,.,TRBV2,TGTGCCAGCAACTGGGACTTACACGGATACTATGGCTACACCTTC,CASNWDLHGYYGYTF
TRBD2,TRBJ2-2,.,TRBV9,TGTGCCAGCAGCGTAGATGGGGGGGCGAACACCGGGGAGCTGTTTTTT,CASSVDGGANTGELFF
.,TRBJ2-7,.,TRBV5-4,TGTGCCAGCAGCTTAACAGGAAGGGTCTACGAGCAGTACTTC,CASSLTGRVYEQYF
TRBD1,TRBJ2-7,.,TRBV27,TGTGCCAGCAGTTTTTTTGGGACAGGGGATTACGAGCAGTACTTC,CASSFFGTGDYEQYF
TRBD2,TRBJ2-7,.,TRBV6-5,TGTGCCAGCAGCCCGTGGACTAGCGGGACCTCCGAGCAGTACTTC,CASSPWTSGTSEQYF
.,TRBJ2-1,.,TRBV19,TGTGCCAGTAGCCCACTAGGGTGGAATGAGCAGTTCTTC,CASSPLGWNEQFF
TRBD1,TRBJ1-6,few,TRBV16,TGTGCCAGCAGCCAAGGGACAGAGGGTTCTAATTCACCCCTCCACTTT,CASSQGTEGSNSPLHF
TRBD2,TRBJ2-2,.,TRBV27,TGTGCCAGCAGTTTATGGCGGGGGGAGGGTACCGGGGAGCTGTTTTTT,CASSLWRGEGTGELFF
TRBD1,TRBJ2-5,.,TRBV2,TGTGCCAGCAGTGAAAGAACAGGGGGAAAAGAGACCCAGTACTTC,CASSERTGGKETQYF
.,TRBJ1-1,.,TRBV6-5,TGTGCCAGCGGCTATATACAGTCGAACACTGAAGCTTTCTTT,CASGYIQSNTEAFF
.,TRBJ1-2,.,TRBV5-5,TGTGCCAGCAGCCCCGGAGGGTTAAGCGCAGGCGGCTACACCTTC,CASSPGGLSAGGYTF
TRBD1,TRBJ1-2,.,TRBV4-1,TGCGCCAGCAGCCCGGCGCCAGGGGGCAACTATGGCTACACCTTC,CASSPAPGGNYGYTF
.,TRBJ1-1,.,TRBV7-9,TGTGCCAGCAGCTTACCGGGGAACACTGAAGCTTTCTTT,CASSLPGNTEAFF
TRBD2,TRBJ2-1,.,TRBV29-1,TGCAGCGCACTAAGTCCTAGCGGGGGCAATGAGCAGTTCTTC,CSALSPSGGNEQFF
TRBD1,TRBJ2-3,.,TRBV27,TGTGCCAGCAGTCCCGGGACAGGGGTTTACGCAGATACGCAGTATTTT,CASSPGTGVYADTQYF
.,TRBJ2-4,.,TRBV30,TGTGCCTGGAGTGACGGGATAGGCGGAAACATTCAGTACTTC,CAWSDGIGGNIQYF
TRBD1,TRBJ2-1,.,TRBV9,TGTGCCAGCAGCCCGTGGGGGGGACAGGGGGCGAATGAGCAGTTCTTC,CASSPWGGQGANEQFF
TRBD2,TRBJ2-7,.,TRBV7-9,TGTGCCAGCAGCTCGCTCCCGGGAGCGGGAGAAGCCGAGCAGTACTTC,CASSSLPGAGEAEQYF
TRBD1,TRBJ2-7,.,TRBV10-1,TGCGCCAGCAGTGAGAGGAAGGGACAGGGTCTCTACGAGCAGTACTTC,CASSERKGQGLYEQYF
.,TRBJ1-1,.,TRBV6-5,TGTGCCAGCAGTTACTCCGTGAACACTGAAGCTTTCTTT,CASSYSVNTEAFF
.,TRBJ1-4,.,TRBV5-8,TGTGCCAGCAGCTTGCTGGGAGGGGACGAAAAACTGTTTTTT,CASSLLGGDEKLFF
TRBD1,TRBJ1-1,.,TRBV6-5,TGTGCCAGCAGTTACACTACAGGGGGTGAAGCTTTCTTT,CASSYTTGGEAFF
.,TRBJ2-7,.,TRBV27,TGTGCCAGCAGCCCCGCAGCGGGTTACGAGCAGTACTTC,CASSPAAGYEQYF
TRBD2,TRBJ2-1,.,TRBV6-5,TGTGCCAGCAGTAGCGGGAGTGTATACAATGAGCAGTTCTTC,CASSSGSVYNEQFF